One and the same sample provided the 5 T cell receptor beta chains below, sequenced in a study of T cells in Graves' hyperthyroidism and ophthalmopathy. TCR beta CDR3 sequences were amplified from RNA transcripts. A set of HTBI primers served as the primers for a first-round RT-PCR of the TCR CDR3. TCRdb independently ran MiXCR on the multiplex PCR reads; one entry per CDR3 protein. The sample carries under 450,000 distinct CDR3 sequences, about a sixth recorded once. The source material was blood. These receptors all come from a young woman with Graves' hyperthyroidism that later progressed to Graves' ophthalmopathy.

With regard to this clonotype: This sequence may be a read error, since a much larger clone differs from it by one base. The chain couples TRBV6-4 to TRBJ1-1; D is ambiguous. Germline CDR1 MRHNA, CDR2 SNTAGT. The CDR3 is 14 amino acids. V gave up 5 bases and J gave up 4 bases, with 14 bases separating them. This CDR3 is CASSYPGLGTEAFF. For the CDR3, the DNA is TGTGCCAGCAGTTACCCTGGGTTAGGCACTGAAGCTTTCTTT.

This clonotype came up many times. V gene TRBV2 combines with J gene TRBJ2-3; D unclear. CDR3 length: 14 amino acids. Germline CDR1 and CDR2: SNHLY and FYNNEI. V was shortened by 3 bases and J by 2 bases, with 9 bases between the two germline ends. CDR3 region: CASSDSNPTDTQYF. Written as DNA, the CDR3 is TGTGCCAGCAGTGACAGCAACCCCACAGATACGCAGTATTTT. Variable domain in full (rest from reference TRBV2 and TRBJ2-3): EPEVTQTPSHQVTQMGQEVILRCVPISNHLYFYWYRQILGQKVEFLVSFYNNEISEKSEIFDDQFSVERPDGSNFTLKIRSTKLEDSAMYFCASSDSNPTDTQYFGPGTRLTVL.

The table lists this clonotype with many counts. The CDR3 region has the DNA TGTGCCAGCGAAGCCGGACCCTATGGCTACACCTTC. This translates into CASEAGPYGYTF. The chain couples TRBV28 to TRBJ1-2; D not resolved. The CDR3 sequence is 12 residues long. V was cut by 8 bases and J by 4 bases, with 11 bases left in between. The germline V gene encodes CDR1 MDHEN and CDR2 SYDVKM.

The chain joins TRBV14 to TRBJ1-2, with D tentatively TRBD1 (5 bases). Germline CDR1 SGHDN, CDR2 FVKESK. The germline V and J ends were trimmed by 0 bases and 4 bases, with 15 bases remaining between them. The CDR3 runs 16 residues. This CDR3 reads CASSQDPLAGLYGYTF. Written as DNA, the CDR3 is TGTGCCAGCAGCCAAGATCCGCTGGCAGGGCTCTATGGCTACACCTTC.

The V call is TRBV30, the J call TRBJ2-2; 8 bases map to TRBD2. From germline, CDR1 is GTSNPN and CDR2 SVGIG (reference sequence). V shed 5 bases, J shed 0 bases, and the junction held 5 bases outside the gene matches. This CDR3 has 15 amino acids. This CDR3 reads CAWVSGRANTGELFF. The CDR3 nucleotides are TGTGCCTGGGTCAGCGGGAGAGCGAACACCGGGGAGCTGTTTTTT. The whole variable domain, filled in from reference TRBV30 and TRBJ2-2, reads SQTIHQWPATLVQPVGSPLSLECTVEGTSNPNLYWYRQAAGRGLQLLFYSVGIGQISSEVPQNLSASRPQDRQFILSSKKLLLSDSGFYLCAWVSGRANTGELFFGEGSRLTVL.